This T cell receptor beta chain was recorded in a study of early T cells in non-severe SARS-CoV-2 infection. Study details: Chains were unpaired, as sequencing was done on bulk RNA from unsorted whole blood.

The sample holds many counts of this clonotype. The antigen is unknown. cDNA molecules, individually, were tagged with unique molecular identifiers. One entry per CDR3 protein, called by TCRdb with MiXCR from the 5' RACE reads. Among tens of thousands of distinct CDR3 sequences listed, over 9.5% were seen once. The CDR3 is 15 amino acids. The germline gives CDR1 DFQATT, CDR2 SNEGSKA (reference sequence). The junction had 9 bases not matched to a gene; V was cut back by 2 bases and J by 3 bases. Study-wide points: The VDJdb matching leaned toward anti-spike CD8 responses and overlooked private and CD4 specificities.

The TCR was taken from an adult who was a healthcare worker with PCR-confirmed SARS-CoV-2 infection or an uninfected control (not recorded which). The chain employs TRBV20-1 and TRBJ1-1; 7 nucleotides align to TRBD1. The sequences come from whole blood, collected at baseline. Here the CDR3 reads CSARPPGQLYTEAFF. DNA of the CDR3: TGCAGTGCTAGACCGCCGGGACAGCTTTACACTGAAGCTTTCTTT.